Below, 9 T cell receptor beta chains from the same sample are listed, as sequenced in a study of prognosis after radiotherapy for stage I lung cancer. Two-round multiplex PCR on genomic DNA was the method by which TCR beta CDR3 was amplified. Every TRBV and TRBJ gene had its own specific primer in first-round PCR. TCRdb reanalysed the multiplex PCR reads using MiXCR and keeps one entry per CDR3 protein. The data hold 14,000 or so distinct CDR3 sequences, with around 33% observed a single time. This sample comprised PBMCs, obtained before or after stereotactic body radiation therapy (not recorded which). Source of these receptors: a donor at least 50 years old with non-small cell lung cancer.

Many counts were recorded for this clonotype. The chain is built from TRBV12-3 or TRBV12-4 and TRBJ1-2; D possibly corresponds to TRBD1 (6 bases). Trimming shortened V by 7 bases and J by 0 bases, and 18 bases separated the two germline ends. This CDR3 is 16 amino acids long. The CDR3 loop reads CASTRRPDRTNYGYTF. CDR3 coding DNA: TGTGCCAGCACTAGACGGCCCGACAGGACTAACTATGGCTACACCTTC.

This clonotype was counted ten times or more. This chain links TRBV5-1 with TRBJ2-7; 11 bases match TRBD2. V was clipped by 3 bases and J by 7 bases; unmatched bases: 15. The CDR3 is made up of 17 amino acids. CDR1 is SGHRS, CDR2 YFSETQ, per germline. CDR3 nucleotides: TGCGCCAGCAGCTCCATACTAGTAGCGGGAGGGCCAAGAGAGCAGTACTTC. Translating gives CASSSILVAGGPREQYF.

For this clonotype: Compared with germline, one end of the junction differs, possibly owing to a read error. The chain carries TRBV6-1 and TRBJ2-7; D might be TRBD2 (5 bases). The CDR3 runs to 14 residues. Per germline, CDR1 MNHNS and CDR2 SASEGT. In DNA form, the CDR3 reads TGTGCCATCAGTGAATCGGGGAACCTCTACGAGCAATACTTC. This encodes CAISESGNLYEQYF.

A note on this clonotype: A much larger clone is a single base away; this may be a read error. J is TRBJ2-4 and V is TRBV5-5; D unresolved. The length of the CDR3 is 17 residues. From germline, CDR1 is SGHKS and CDR2 YYEKEE (reference sequence). Trimming removed 0 bases from V and 9 bases from J, with 22 bases in between. CDR3 sequence (DNA): TGTGCCAGCAGCTTGGCCCTATCGGGCCCCGTGTCGGGCATTCAGTACTTC. This encodes CASSLALSGPVSGIQYF.

This clonotype was detected many times. The chain carries TRBV28 and TRBJ2-3; 16 bases are a match to TRBD2. This CDR3 region has 17 residues. Germline CDR1 and CDR2: MDHEN and SYDVKM. The V and J ends lost 3 bases and 5 bases, in that order; junction bases with no gene match: 5. CDR3 residues: CASSLGLAGGLKDTQYF. The CDR3 DNA is TGTGCCAGCAGTTTGGGACTAGCGGGAGGGCTCAAAGATACGCAGTATTTT. Supplemented by reference TRBV28 and TRBJ2-3, the full variable domain reads DVKVTQSSRYLVKRTGEKVFLECVQDMDHENMFWYRQDPGLGLRLIYFSYDVKMKEKGDIPEGYSVSREKKERFSLILESASTNQTSMYLCASSLGLAGGLKDTQYFGPGTRLTVL.

Relative to its sample, this clonotype is medium-sized. The rearrangement uses TRBV6-1 and TRBJ2-6, with D tentatively TRBD2 (5 bases). CDR3 length: 16 amino acids. V was clipped by 1 base and J by 1 base, with 8 bases between them. In germline, CDR1 is MNHNS, CDR2 SASEGT. This chain's CDR3 is CASSEDTGSGANVLTF. The CDR3 DNA sequence: TGTGCCAGCAGTGAAGATACGGGGTCTGGGGCCAACGTCCTGACTTTC.

This clonotype was counted ten times or more. The chain joins TRBV6-5 to TRBJ1-1; 7 bases map to TRBD1. CDR1 and CDR2 from the germline V gene are MNHEY and SVGAGI. V shed 4 bases and J 6 bases; nucleotides not matched to a gene: 5. The CDR3 contains 13 residues. CDR3 protein: CASSSTGQAEAFF. CDR3 coding DNA: TGTGCCAGCAGTTCCACAGGACAGGCTGAAGCTTTCTTT.

This clonotype was seen at least ten times. The V gene is TRBV20-1, the J gene TRBJ2-1; D is undetermined. CDR3 length: 14 amino acids. CDR1 is DFQATT and CDR2 is SNEGSKA in the germline V gene (reference sequence). Trimming shortened V by 1 base and J by 0 bases, and 7 bases separated the two germline ends. The CDR3 here is CSARGGDSYNEQFF. CDR3 bases: TGCAGTGCTAGAGGTGGGGACTCCTACAATGAGCAGTTCTTC.

With respect to this clonotype: The junction shows a germline mismatch at one end, possibly a read error. CDR3: CTSSDTEVVQETQYF. CDR3 in DNA: TGTACCAGCAGTGATACTGAGGTGGTACAAGAGACCCAGTACTTC. This rearrangement joins TRBV25-1 to TRBJ2-5, with unresolved D. The length of the CDR3 is 15 residues. Germline CDR1 and CDR2: MGHDK and SYGVNS.